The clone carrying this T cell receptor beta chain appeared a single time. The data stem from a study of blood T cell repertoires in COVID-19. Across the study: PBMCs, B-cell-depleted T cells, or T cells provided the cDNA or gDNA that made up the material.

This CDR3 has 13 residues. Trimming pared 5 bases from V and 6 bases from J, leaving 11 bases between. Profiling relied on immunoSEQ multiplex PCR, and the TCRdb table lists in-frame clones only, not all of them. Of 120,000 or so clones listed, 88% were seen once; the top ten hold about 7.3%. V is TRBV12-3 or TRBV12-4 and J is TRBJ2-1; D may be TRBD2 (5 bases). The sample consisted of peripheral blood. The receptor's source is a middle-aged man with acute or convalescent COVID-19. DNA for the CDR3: TGTGCCAGCAGTCGGGCGGGTATCAATGAGCAGTTCTTC. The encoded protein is CASSRAGINEQFF.